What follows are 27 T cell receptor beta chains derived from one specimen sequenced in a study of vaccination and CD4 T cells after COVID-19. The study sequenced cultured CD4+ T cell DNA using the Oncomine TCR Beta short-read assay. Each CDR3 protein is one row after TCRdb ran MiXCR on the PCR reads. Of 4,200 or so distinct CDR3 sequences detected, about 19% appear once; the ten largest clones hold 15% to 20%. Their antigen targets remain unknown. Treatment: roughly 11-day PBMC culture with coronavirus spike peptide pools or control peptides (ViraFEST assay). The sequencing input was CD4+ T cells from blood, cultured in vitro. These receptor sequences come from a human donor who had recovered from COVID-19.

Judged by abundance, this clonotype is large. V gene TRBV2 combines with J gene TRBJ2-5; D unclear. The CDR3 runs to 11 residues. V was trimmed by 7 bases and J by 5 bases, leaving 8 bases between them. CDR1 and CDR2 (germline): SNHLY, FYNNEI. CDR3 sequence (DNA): TGTGCCAGCAAGGTGGTGGAGACCCAGTACTTC. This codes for CASKVVETQYF. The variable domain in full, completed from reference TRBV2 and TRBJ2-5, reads EPEVTQTPSHQVTQMGQEVILRCVPISNHLYFYWYRQILGQKVEFLVSFYNNEISEKSEIFDDQFSVERPDGSNFTLKIRSTKLEDSAMYFCASKVVETQYFGPGTRLLVL.

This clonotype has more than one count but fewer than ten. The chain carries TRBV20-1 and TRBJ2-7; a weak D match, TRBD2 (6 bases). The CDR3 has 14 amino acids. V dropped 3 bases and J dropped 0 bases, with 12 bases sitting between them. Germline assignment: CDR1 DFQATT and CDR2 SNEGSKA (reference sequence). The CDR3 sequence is CSASGTPLSYEQYF. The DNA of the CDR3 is TGCAGTGCTAGCGGGACTCCGCTCTCCTACGAGCAGTACTTC.

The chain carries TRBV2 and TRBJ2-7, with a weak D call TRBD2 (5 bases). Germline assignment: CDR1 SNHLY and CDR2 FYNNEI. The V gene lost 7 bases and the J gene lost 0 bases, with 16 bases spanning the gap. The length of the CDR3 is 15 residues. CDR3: CASKEAYPSSYEQYF. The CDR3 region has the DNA TGTGCCAGCAAGGAGGCCTATCCGAGCTCCTACGAGCAGTACTTC.

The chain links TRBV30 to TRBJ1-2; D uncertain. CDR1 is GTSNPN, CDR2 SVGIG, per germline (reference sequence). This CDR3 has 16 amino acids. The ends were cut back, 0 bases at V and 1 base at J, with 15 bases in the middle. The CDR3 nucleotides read TGTGCCTGGAGTGTGCTAAGGGCCGGCAGTAACTATGGCTACACCTTC. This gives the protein CAWSVLRAGSNYGYTF.

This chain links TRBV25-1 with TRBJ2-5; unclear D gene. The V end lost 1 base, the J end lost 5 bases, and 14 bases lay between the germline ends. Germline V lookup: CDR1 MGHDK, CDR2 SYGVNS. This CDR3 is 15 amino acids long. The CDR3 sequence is CASSESRLLPETQYF. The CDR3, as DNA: TGTGCCAGCAGTGAATCGCGACTCCTGCCGGAGACCCAGTACTTC.

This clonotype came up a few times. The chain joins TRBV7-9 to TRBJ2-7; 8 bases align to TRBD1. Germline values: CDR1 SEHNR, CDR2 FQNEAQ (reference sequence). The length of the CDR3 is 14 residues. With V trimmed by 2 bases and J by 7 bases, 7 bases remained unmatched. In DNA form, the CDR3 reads TGTGCCAGCAGCTTACAACAGGGGGAAGAGGAGCAGTACTTC. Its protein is CASSLQQGEEEQYF.

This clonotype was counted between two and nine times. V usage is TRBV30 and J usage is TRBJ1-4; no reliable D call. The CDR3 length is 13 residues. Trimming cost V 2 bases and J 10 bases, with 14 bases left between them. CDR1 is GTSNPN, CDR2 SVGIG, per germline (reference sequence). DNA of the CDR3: TGTGCCTGGAGTTCCGGGAACGAGGGAAAACTGTTTTTT. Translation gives CAWSSGNEGKLFF.

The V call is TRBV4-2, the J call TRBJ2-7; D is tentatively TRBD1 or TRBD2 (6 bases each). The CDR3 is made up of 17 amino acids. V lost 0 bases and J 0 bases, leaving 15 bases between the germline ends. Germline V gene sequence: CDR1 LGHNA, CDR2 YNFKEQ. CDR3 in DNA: TGTGCCAGCAGCCAAGACCACGGGGGACATAACTCCTACGAGCAGTACTTC. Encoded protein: CASSQDHGGHNSYEQYF.

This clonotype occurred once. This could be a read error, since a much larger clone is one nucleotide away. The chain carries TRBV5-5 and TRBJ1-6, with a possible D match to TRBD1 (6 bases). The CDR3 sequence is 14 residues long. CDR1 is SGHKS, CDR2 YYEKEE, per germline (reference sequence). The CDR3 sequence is CTSSLEQGLATLHF. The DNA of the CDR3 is TGTACCAGCAGCTTGGAACAGGGTCTTGCGACCCTCCACTTT.

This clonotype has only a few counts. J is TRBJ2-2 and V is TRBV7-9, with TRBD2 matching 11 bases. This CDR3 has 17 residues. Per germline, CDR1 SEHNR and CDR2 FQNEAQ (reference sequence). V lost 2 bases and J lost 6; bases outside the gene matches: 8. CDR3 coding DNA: TGTGCCAGCAGCTTACTGACTAGCGGGGTTTTGTCCGGGGAGCTGTTTTTT. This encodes CASSLLTSGVLSGELFF.

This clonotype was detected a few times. The CDR3 is CASSEMADQPQHF. DNA for the CDR3: TGCGCCAGCAGCGAGATGGCGGATCAGCCCCAGCATTTT. The chain uses TRBV5-1 and TRBJ1-5; D is unresolved. This CDR3 is built from 13 residues. The germline CDR1 and CDR2 sequences are SGHRS and YFSETQ. The V and J ends lost 4 bases and 5 bases respectively, with 10 bases between them.

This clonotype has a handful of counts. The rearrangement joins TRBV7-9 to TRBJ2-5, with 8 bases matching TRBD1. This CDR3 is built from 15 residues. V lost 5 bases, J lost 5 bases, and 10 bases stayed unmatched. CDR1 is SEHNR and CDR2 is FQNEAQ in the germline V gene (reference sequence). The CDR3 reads CASSQDRAREETQYF. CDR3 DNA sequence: TGTGCCAGCAGCCAGGACAGGGCCAGGGAGGAGACCCAGTACTTC. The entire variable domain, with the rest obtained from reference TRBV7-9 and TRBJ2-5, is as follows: DTGVSQNPRHKITKRGQNVTFRCDPISEHNRLYWYRQTLGQGPEFLTYFQNEAQLEKSRLLSDRFSAERPKGSFSTLEIQRTEQGDSAMYLCASSQDRAREETQYFGPGTRLLVL.

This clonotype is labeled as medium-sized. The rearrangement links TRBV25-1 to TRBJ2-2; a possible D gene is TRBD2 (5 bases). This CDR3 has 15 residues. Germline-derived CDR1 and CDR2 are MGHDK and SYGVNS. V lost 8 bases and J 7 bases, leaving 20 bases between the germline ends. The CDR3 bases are TGTGCCAGCGGGGTCCCCGGCCTCCGGGGCGGGGAGCTGTTTTTT. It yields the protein CASGVPGLRGGELFF.

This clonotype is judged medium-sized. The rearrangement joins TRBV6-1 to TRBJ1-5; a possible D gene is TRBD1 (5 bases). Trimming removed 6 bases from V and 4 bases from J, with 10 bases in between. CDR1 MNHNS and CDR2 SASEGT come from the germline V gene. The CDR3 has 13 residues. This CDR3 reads CASRPTENQPQHF. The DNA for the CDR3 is TGTGCCAGCAGGCCGACAGAGAATCAGCCCCAGCATTTT.

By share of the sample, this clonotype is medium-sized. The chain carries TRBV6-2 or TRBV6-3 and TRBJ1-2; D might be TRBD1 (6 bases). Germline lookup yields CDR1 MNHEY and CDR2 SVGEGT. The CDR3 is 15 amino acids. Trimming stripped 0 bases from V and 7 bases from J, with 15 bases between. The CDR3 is CASSYSLGGLGGYTF. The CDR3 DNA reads TGTGCCAGCAGTTACTCGCTCGGGGGGCTTGGTGGCTACACCTTC.

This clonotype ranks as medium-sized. The CDR3 DNA is TGTGCCAGCAGTGTGGTTACTGACACTGAAGCTTTCTTT. This sequence encodes CASSVVTDTEAFF. The gene calls are TRBV2 and TRBJ1-1; D is ambiguous. V was trimmed by 4 bases and J by 3 bases, leaving 9 bases between them. The CDR3 loop spans 13 amino acids. Germline V lookup: CDR1 SNHLY, CDR2 FYNNEI.

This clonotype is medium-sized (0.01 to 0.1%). CDR3 loop: CASSGDRGGHGYTF. The DNA for the CDR3 is TGTGCCAGCAGTGGGGACAGGGGAGGGCATGGCTACACCTTC. This chain joins TRBV6-1 and TRBJ1-2; the match to TRBD1 covers 10 bases. Germline assignment: CDR1 MNHNS and CDR2 SASEGT. Trimming took 4 bases from V and 6 from J; bases not matched to a gene: 5. CDR3 size: 14 residues.

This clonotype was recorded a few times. In DNA, the CDR3 is TGTGCCAGCAGCGTACTCTTGAGAAACACTGAAGCTTTCTTT. As protein: CASSVLLRNTEAFF. This sequence joins TRBV6-2 or TRBV6-3 and TRBJ1-1; D remains ambiguous. There are 14 residues in the CDR3. The V and J ends lost 6 bases and 2 bases respectively, with 13 bases between them. The germline gives CDR1 MNHEY, CDR2 SVGEGT.

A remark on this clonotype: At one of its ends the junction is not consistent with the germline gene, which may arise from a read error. The CDR3 region is CASTLTGELFF. In DNA form, the CDR3 reads TGTGCCAGCACCTTAACCGGGGAGCTGTTTTTT. The rearrangement joins TRBV7-8 to TRBJ2-2; D is ambiguous. This CDR3 is 11 amino acids long. Per the germline V gene, CDR1 is SGHVS and CDR2 is FQNEAQ.

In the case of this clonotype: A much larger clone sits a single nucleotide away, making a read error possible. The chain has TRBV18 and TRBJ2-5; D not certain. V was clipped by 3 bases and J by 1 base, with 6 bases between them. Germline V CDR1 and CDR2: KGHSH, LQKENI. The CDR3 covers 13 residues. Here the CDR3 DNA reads TGTGCCAGCTCACCCGGGCCCCAAGAGACCCAGTACTTC. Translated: CASSPGPQETQYF.

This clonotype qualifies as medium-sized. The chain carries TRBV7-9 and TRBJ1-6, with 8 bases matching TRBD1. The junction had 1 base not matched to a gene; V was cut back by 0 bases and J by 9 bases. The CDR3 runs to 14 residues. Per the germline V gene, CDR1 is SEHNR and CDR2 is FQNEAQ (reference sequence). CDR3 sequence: CASSLAQGVSPLHF. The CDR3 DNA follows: TGTGCCAGCAGCTTAGCACAGGGGGTTTCACCCCTCCACTTT.

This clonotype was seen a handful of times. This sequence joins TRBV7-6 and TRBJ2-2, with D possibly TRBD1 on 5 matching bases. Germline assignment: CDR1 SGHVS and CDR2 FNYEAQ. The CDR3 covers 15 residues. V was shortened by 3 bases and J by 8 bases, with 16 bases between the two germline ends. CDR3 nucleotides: TGTGCCAGCAGCTTTTCCAGGGTCTTAGGTGGGGAGCTGTTTTTT. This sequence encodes CASSFSRVLGGELFF.

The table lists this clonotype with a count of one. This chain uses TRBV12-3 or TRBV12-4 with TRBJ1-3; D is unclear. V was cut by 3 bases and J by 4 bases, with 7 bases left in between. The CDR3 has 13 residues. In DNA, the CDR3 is TGTGCCAGCAGTTTTAGCGGAGGAAACACCATATATTTT. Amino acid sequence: CASSFSGGNTIYF.

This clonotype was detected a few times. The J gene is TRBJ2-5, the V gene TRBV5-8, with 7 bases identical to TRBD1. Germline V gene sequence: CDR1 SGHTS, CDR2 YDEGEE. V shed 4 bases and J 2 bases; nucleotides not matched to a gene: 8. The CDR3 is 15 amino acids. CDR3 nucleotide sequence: TGTGCCAGCAGCAGGGGACAGCTAATACAAGAGACCCAGTACTTC. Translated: CASSRGQLIQETQYF.

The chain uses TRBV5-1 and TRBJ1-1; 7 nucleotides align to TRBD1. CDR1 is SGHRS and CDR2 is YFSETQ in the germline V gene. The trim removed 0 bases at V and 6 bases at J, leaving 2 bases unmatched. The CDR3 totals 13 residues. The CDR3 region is CASSLGQGAEAFF. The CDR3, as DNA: TGCGCCAGCAGCTTGGGTCAGGGGGCTGAAGCTTTCTTT.

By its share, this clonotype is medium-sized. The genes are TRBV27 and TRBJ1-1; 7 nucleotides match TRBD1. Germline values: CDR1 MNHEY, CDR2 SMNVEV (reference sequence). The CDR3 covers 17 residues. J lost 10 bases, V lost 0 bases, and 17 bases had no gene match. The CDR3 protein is CASSLSRAPTGRYVAFF. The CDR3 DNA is TGTGCCAGCAGTTTATCGCGGGCCCCGACAGGGAGATACGTAGCTTTCTTT.

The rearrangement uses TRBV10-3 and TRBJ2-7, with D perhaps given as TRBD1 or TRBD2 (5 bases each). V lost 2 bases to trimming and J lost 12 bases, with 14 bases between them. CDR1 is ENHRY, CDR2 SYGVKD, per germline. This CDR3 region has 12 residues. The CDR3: CAISEHDGAPYF. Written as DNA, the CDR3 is TGTGCCATCAGTGAGCATGACGGGGCCCCGTACTTC.